The 15 T cell receptor beta chains given below trace back to one sample, sequenced in a study of cytomegalovirus exposure and HLA in healthy donors. Sequencing used immunoSEQ multiplex PCR; TCRdb keeps in-frame clones, though not all of them. This table has a few hundred thousand clones, about 86% appearing once. The sequencing sample was made of PBMCs. These receptors were obtained from a woman between 18 and 30 years old in good health and CMV-seronegative.

The chain joins TRBV5-1 to TRBJ2-7; 9 nucleotides agree with TRBD1. Looked up from germline, CDR1 is SGHRS and CDR2 is YFSETQ. V gave up 4 bases and J gave up 4 bases; unmatched junction bases: 9. There are 15 residues in the CDR3. The CDR3 coding sequence is TGCGCCAGCAGCCCGGGGACACAGGGGGCATACGAGCAGTACTTC. Translated: CASSPGTQGAYEQYF.

The J gene is TRBJ1-2, the V gene TRBV5-1; 9 bases align to TRBD1. In germline, CDR1 is SGHRS, CDR2 YFSETQ. V lost 0 bases and J lost 4; bases outside the gene matches: 7. This CDR3 comprises 16 residues. The CDR3 here is CASSLGAGTGLYGYTF. DNA of the CDR3: TGCGCCAGCAGCTTGGGGGCCGGGACAGGGCTCTATGGCTACACCTTC. The whole variable domain, remainder taken from reference TRBV5-1 and TRBJ1-2, is KAGVTQTPRYLIKTRGQQVTLSCSPISGHRSVSWYQQTPGQGLQFLFEYFSETQRNKGNFPGRFSGRQFSNSRSEMNVSTLELGDSALYLCASSLGAGTGLYGYTFGSGTRLTVV.

The CDR3 coding sequence is TGTGCCAGCAGCTCCTACCTGAATTCCGGCTACACCTTC. This encodes CASSSYLNSGYTF. The chain recombines TRBV7-2 with TRBJ1-2; the D is unclear. The CDR3 has 13 residues. V dropped 4 bases and J dropped 8 bases, with 14 bases sitting between them. Germline CDR1 and CDR2: SGHTA and FQGNSA.

The chain is built from TRBV5-1 and TRBJ1-2, with 7 bases fitting TRBD1. The CDR3 spans 15 residues. The V gene end was trimmed by 3 bases and the J gene end by 7 bases; junction bases not matched to a gene: 12. Germline values: CDR1 SGHRS, CDR2 YFSETQ. In DNA, the CDR3 is TGCGCCAGCAGCTCGACTCCAGGGGGGCTGGGTGGCTACACCTTC. It yields the protein CASSSTPGGLGGYTF.

This chain links TRBV4-3 with TRBJ1-5; no firm D call. Trimming stripped 0 bases from V and 7 bases from J, with 7 bases between. The germline V gene encodes CDR1 LGHNA and CDR2 YSLEER. The CDR3 is 13 residues long. CDR3 in amino acids: CASSQDWRQPQHF. In DNA form, the CDR3 reads TGCGCCAGCAGCCAAGACTGGAGGCAGCCCCAGCATTTT.

The chain employs TRBV29-1 and TRBJ2-2; 9 bases align to TRBD1. CDR1 and CDR2 (germline): SQVTM, ANQGSEA. V dropped 0 bases and J dropped 0; count of bases not matched to a gene: 2. The CDR3 sequence is 16 residues long. This chain's CDR3 is CSVEEWDRANTGELFF. DNA for the CDR3: TGCAGCGTTGAAGAGTGGGACAGGGCGAACACCGGGGAGCTGTTTTTT.

This chain joins TRBV28 and TRBJ2-1; no definite D call. The germline gives CDR1 MDHEN, CDR2 SYDVKM. Trimming stripped 2 bases from V and 7 bases from J, with 6 bases between. This CDR3 comprises 12 residues. Here the CDR3 reads CASSLIRNEQFF. CDR3 in DNA: TGTGCCAGCAGTTTAATTCGGAATGAGCAGTTCTTC.

The chain combines TRBV6-4 with TRBJ1-6; TRBD1 is a possible D gene (5 bases). Germline assignment: CDR1 MRHNA and CDR2 SNTAGT. The V end lost 8 bases, the J end lost 8 bases, and 13 bases lay between the germline ends. CDR3 length equals 13 residues. This CDR3 is CASGGSLDSPLHF. The CDR3, as DNA: TGTGCCAGCGGGGGGAGTCTCGATTCACCCCTCCACTTT.

CDR3 DNA: TGTGCCAGCAGTTACTCATCGGGGGGGCACGAGCAGTTCTTC. Amino acids: CASSYSSGGHEQFF. The chain links TRBV6-5 to TRBJ2-1, with 8 bases aligning to TRBD2. CDR1 and CDR2 from the germline V gene are MNHEY and SVGAGI. The CDR3 has 14 amino acids. Trimming at V came to 0 bases and at J to 10 bases, leaving 5 bases not matched to a gene.

V is TRBV5-8 and J is TRBJ2-7; TRBD2 matches at 9 bases. CDR1 SGHTS and CDR2 YDEGEE come from the germline V gene. Trimming cost V 0 bases and J 2 bases; bases outside gene matches: 0. The CDR3 is 14 amino acids. CDR3 in DNA: TGTGCCAGCAGCTTGGAGCGGGGGGCCTACGAGCAGTACTTC. This sequence encodes CASSLERGAYEQYF.

The rearrangement uses TRBV10-1 and TRBJ1-1; TRBD1 might be the D (5 bases). The V end lost 8 bases, the J end lost 4 bases, and 14 bases lay between the germline ends. In germline, CDR1 is WNHNN, CDR2 SYGVQD (reference sequence). The CDR3 contains 13 residues. In DNA form, the CDR3 reads TGCGCCAGCCGGAGTCAGGGTGGCACTGAAGCTTTCTTT. Translated, it gives CASRSQGGTEAFF.

In regard to this clone: A read error may account for a junction end that differs from germline. The J gene is TRBJ2-7, the V gene TRBV5-1, with 9 bases aligning to TRBD2. From germline, CDR1 is SGHRS and CDR2 YFSETQ. The CDR3 is 14 amino acids. The CDR3: CASSLDLLAGPLDF. The CDR3 DNA sequence: TGCGCCAGCAGCTTGGATCTACTAGCGGGCCCCTTGGACTTC.

This CDR3 reads CASSEPHAGAWTEAFF. The CDR3, as DNA: TGTGCCAGCAGTGAACCACATGCGGGGGCATGGACTGAAGCTTTCTTT. The V and J genes are TRBV6-1 and TRBJ1-1, with D tentatively TRBD1 (6 bases). Germline V CDR1 and CDR2: MNHNS, SASEGT. The V end lost 2 bases, the J end lost 5 bases, and 18 bases lay between the germline ends. This CDR3 has 16 residues.

The chain has TRBV9 and TRBJ1-6; 7 nucleotides agree with TRBD1. There are 15 residues in the CDR3. Per germline, CDR1 SGDLS and CDR2 YYNGEE. The V segment lost 4 bases and the J segment 8 bases; nucleotides outside the gene matches: 9. The CDR3 DNA is TGTGCCAGCAGCCTGGACGGGACAGTATATTCACCCCTCCACTTT. It is translated as CASSLDGTVYSPLHF.

Worth noting for this clone: At the DNA level, this CDR3 is encoded by other sequences in the same sample as well. The chain has TRBV30 and TRBJ2-5; 10 bases line up with TRBD2. The V gene's germline CDR1 is GTSNPN and CDR2 SVGIG (reference sequence). This CDR3 comprises 15 residues. J was trimmed by 5 bases and V by 0 bases; bases with no gene match: 6. CDR3 region: CAWSVSGRARETQYF. CDR3 coding DNA: TGTGCCTGGAGTGTAAGCGGGAGGGCCCGGGAGACCCAGTACTTC.